This T cell receptor (beta chain) comes out of a study of cytomegalovirus exposure and HLA in healthy donors. V gave up 1 base and J gave up 5 bases, with 11 bases separating them. Germline V gene data show CDR1 as SGHAT and CDR2 as FQNNGV. The CDR3 spans 14 residues. Regarding the study as a whole: Usually a TCR sequence was rare, but some public TCRs were found in many donors. The analysis excluded some indistinguishable V segments, including TRBV6-2 and TRBV6-3.

PCR involved 60 Vbeta and 13 Jbeta primers. Here immunoSEQ multiplex PCR was the method, and the copy in TCRdb shows in-frame clones only, minus some. This sample has around 200,000 clones, with around two thirds found just once. Details on this clone: The antigen is unknown.

Sequenced input: PBMCs. This chain joins TRBV11-2 and TRBJ1-2, with D unclear. This clonotype was sampled from a man aged 35 to 55 in good health and CMV-seronegative. The CDR3: CASSLVEFGYGYTF. For the CDR3, the DNA is TGTGCCAGCAGCTTAGTGGAGTTCGGGTATGGCTACACCTTC.